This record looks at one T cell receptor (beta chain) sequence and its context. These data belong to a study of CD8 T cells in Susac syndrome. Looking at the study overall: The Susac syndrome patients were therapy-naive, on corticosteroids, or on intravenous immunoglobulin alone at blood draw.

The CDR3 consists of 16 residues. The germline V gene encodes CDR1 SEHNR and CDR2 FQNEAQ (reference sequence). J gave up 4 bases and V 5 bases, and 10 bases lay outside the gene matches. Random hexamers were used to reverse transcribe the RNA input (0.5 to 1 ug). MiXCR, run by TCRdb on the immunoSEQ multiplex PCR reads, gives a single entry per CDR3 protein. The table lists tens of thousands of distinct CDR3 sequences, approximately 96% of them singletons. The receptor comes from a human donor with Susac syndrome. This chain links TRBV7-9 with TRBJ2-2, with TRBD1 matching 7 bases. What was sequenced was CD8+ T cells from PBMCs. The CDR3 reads CASSVSGTVSTGELFF. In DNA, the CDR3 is TGTGCCAGCAGCGTCTCCGGGACAGTCTCCACCGGGGAGCTGTTTTTT. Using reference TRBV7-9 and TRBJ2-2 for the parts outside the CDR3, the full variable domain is DTGVSQNPRHKITKRGQNVTFRCDPISEHNRLYWYRQTLGQGPEFLTYFQNEAQLEKSRLLSDRFSAERPKGSFSTLEIQRTEQGDSAMYLCASSVSGTVSTGELFFGEGSRLTVL.